This T cell receptor (beta chain) originates from a study of beta chain features in type 1 diabetes. Expressed TCRB transcripts were sequenced, since all the RNA that had been isolated was reverse transcribed. The average output of naive, central memory and regulatory T cell samples was several million reads. Libraries were prepared by immunoSEQ multiplex PCR; TCRdb keeps only in-frame clonotypes and omits some of them. The sample includes about 140,000 clones, around 13% of them seen just once. The CDR3 sequence is 15 residues long. Germline loops: CDR1 SEHNR, CDR2 FQNEAQ (reference sequence). Trimming took off 0 bases at V and 4 bases at J, with 13 bases between the two ends. Comment on this clone: Antigen: not known.

General study points: All four CD4+ subsets of Type 1 diabetes patients contained TCRB CDR3s that were moderately but significantly shorter. High-TCR-expressing cells could be over-represented by cDNA sequencing.

Sequencing used central memory CD4+ T cells from blood. This receptor was obtained from a man aged 18 to 29 with type 1 diabetes. The V and J genes are TRBV7-9 and TRBJ2-7; a weak D match, TRBD2 (6 bases). CDR3 nucleotides: TGTGCCAGCAGCTTAGCTCCGGGACTTCCGTACGAGCAGTACTTC. Protein product: CASSLAPGLPYEQYF.